This T cell receptor beta chain was captured in a study of CD8+ T cells in alopecia areata. cDNA reverse transcribed from extracted RNA served as the sequencing template. TCRdb keeps only in-frame clones here, not all; method: immunoSEQ multiplex PCR. The sample includes about 200,000 clones, roughly 50% seen only once; the top ten take approximately 4.9%. Overall study results and limits: Normal-skin resident alphabeta T cells also appear among scalp sample sequences. In lesional scalp, particularly from alopecia totalis/universalis, clonality was higher than in normal scalp.

Both CD4+ and CD8+ T cells were separated by sorting PBMCs. CDR1 and CDR2 (germline): SQVTM, ANQGSEA. Trimming removed 8 bases from V and 0 bases from J; junction bases left unmatched: 3. There are 12 residues in the CDR3. This clone has a handful of counts. The antigen remains undetermined. This chain uses TRBV29-1 with TRBJ2-5; TRBD2 aligns across 7 bases. The sequence was obtained from a human donor in good health. The sequenced material came from CD8+ T cells sorted from blood. CDR3 region: CSHGGNQETQYF. The CDR3 DNA follows: TGCAGCCACGGGGGGAACCAAGAGACCCAGTACTTC.